A selection of T cell receptor beta chains follows, all from one sample in a study of T cells after yellow fever vaccination. Each CDR3 protein gets one entry after TCRdb re-called the 5' RACE reads with MiXCR. The sample records approximately 27,000 distinct CDR3 sequences, 5.5% being singletons. The source was PBMCs, either bulk or a sorted T-cell subset (CD4+, CD8+, memory, or dextramer-sorted; not recorded which), collected 15 days after the yellow fever booster vaccination. Receptors originate from a man between 25 and 39 years old who received the YFV17D yellow fever vaccine. Each CDR3 is given with its conserved first and last residue. The order of the fields is clone size, CDR3 length, V gene, J gene, D gene, CDR3 protein, CDR3 DNA. The D gene is left open where the match is weak. The size of a clone is reported for some rows only, either as once, few or many, or as a class for expanded clones.

.	16	TRBV18	TRBJ2-4	.	CASSPRDGLGKNIQYF	TGTGCCAGCTCCCCCCGAGATGGGCTGGGCAAAAACATTCAGTACTTC
few	13	TRBV7-2	TRBJ2-3	.	CASSLSYTDTQYF	TGTGCCAGCAGCTTAAGCTACACAGATACGCAGTATTTT
many	17	TRBV7-2	TRBJ2-6	.	CASTPWAGRSGANVLTF	TGTGCCAGCACCCCCTGGGCAGGCCGCTCTGGGGCCAACGTCCTGACTTTC
many	14	TRBV29-1	TRBJ2-1	TRBD2	CSVRSGSLYNEQFF	TGCAGCGTTCGAAGCGGGAGTCTGTACAATGAGCAGTTCTTC
.	17	TRBV5-1	TRBJ2-1	TRBD2	CASSPARTSGRFDEQFF	TGCGCCAGCAGCCCCGCGAGGACTAGCGGGAGGTTCGATGAGCAGTTCTTC
many	14	TRBV7-2	TRBJ2-5	.	CASSIDRVQETQYF	TGTGCCAGCAGCATTGACAGAGTCCAAGAGACCCAGTACTTC
many	15	TRBV7-2	TRBJ1-6	.	CASSFPGRNNSPLHF	TGTGCCAGCAGCTTTCCCGGCAGAAATAATTCACCCCTCCACTTT
many	14	TRBV14	TRBJ1-6	.	CASSLGLSNSPLHF	TGTGCCAGCAGTCTGGGACTGTCGAATTCACCCCTCCACTTT
many	13	TRBV30	TRBJ2-5	.	CAWSSGLTGTQYF	TGTGCCTGGAGTAGCGGACTCACTGGGACCCAGTACTTC
many	14	TRBV4-1	TRBJ2-7	.	CASSPHGTYYEQYF	TGCGCCAGCAGCCCGCACGGGACATACTACGAGCAGTACTTC
few	16	TRBV7-2	TRBJ2-3	TRBD2	CASSKEVAGGRNTQYF	TGTGCCAGCAGCAAAGAAGTAGCGGGAGGAAGAAATACGCAGTATTTT
many	15	TRBV5-5	TRBJ1-1	.	CASSQSRQLNTEAFF	TGTGCCAGCAGCCAAAGCAGGCAATTGAACACTGAAGCTTTCTTT
many	16	TRBV7-2	TRBJ2-7	.	CASSPRGSGAFYEQYF	TGTGCCAGCAGCCCGAGGGGGTCAGGGGCGTTCTACGAGCAGTACTTC
many	14	TRBV4-1	TRBJ1-2	.	CASSQRQDIHGYTF	TGCGCCAGCAGCCAGCGACAGGATATACATGGCTACACCTTC
medium-sized	12	TRBV18	TRBJ2-2	.	CASSLYTGELFF	TGTGCCAGCTCACTATACACCGGGGAGCTGTTTTTT
.	17	TRBV13	TRBJ2-3	.	CASSSITAEGGTDTQYF	TGTGCCAGCAGCTCCATAACAGCGGAGGGGGGCACAGATACGCAGTATTTT
many	14	TRBV5-1	TRBJ2-1	TRBD2	CASSAGGYNNEQFF	TGCGCTAGCTCCGCGGGAGGGTACAACAATGAGCAGTTCTTC
many	16	TRBV20-1	TRBJ1-5	TRBD1	CSARDRRGQSNQPQHF	TGCAGTGCTAGAGATAGGAGGGGGCAAAGCAATCAGCCCCAGCATTTT
many	19	TRBV6-2/TRBV6-3	TRBJ2-2	TRBD1	CASSYVRFRQGRNTGELFF	TGTGCCAGCAGTTACGTCCGGTTCAGACAGGGGAGGAACACCGGGGAGCTGTTTTTT
many	15	TRBV20-1	TRBJ2-1	TRBD2	CSARTSGRWYNEQFF	TGCAGTGCTCGGACTAGCGGGAGGTGGTACAATGAGCAGTTCTTC
many	15	TRBV6-5	TRBJ2-3	.	CASTPLPVRGDTQYF	TGTGCCAGCACCCCCCTTCCTGTCAGGGGAGATACGCAGTATTTT
medium-sized	14	TRBV29-1	TRBJ2-1	.	CSVAADLENREQFF	TGCAGCGTTGCGGCCGACCTCGAAAACCGCGAGCAGTTCTTC
many	15	TRBV3-1	TRBJ1-5	TRBD1	CASSQGGTGPQPQHF	TGTGCCAGCAGCCAAGGTGGGACAGGGCCTCAGCCCCAGCATTTT
many	14	TRBV6-5	TRBJ1-1	.	CASSFLTGNTEAFF	TGTGCCAGCAGTTTTTTGACGGGTAACACTGAAGCTTTCTTT
many	16	TRBV5-1	TRBJ2-5	TRBD1	CASSTQVATGGETQYF	TGCGCCAGCAGCACCCAGGTAGCGACAGGGGGAGAGACCCAGTACTTC
once	17	TRBV20-1	TRBJ2-5	TRBD2	CSAATSGSRGAQETQYF	TGCAGTGCGGCGACTAGCGGGAGTCGAGGGGCCCAAGAGACCCAGTACTTC
many	15	TRBV5-1	TRBJ2-1	.	CASSLGRGGYNEQFF	TGCGCCAGCAGCTTGGGCAGGGGGGGCTACAATGAGCAGTTCTTC
.	14	TRBV7-2	TRBJ2-7	.	CASSYRGEGYEQYF	TGTGCCAGCAGCTACAGAGGGGAAGGCTACGAGCAGTACTTC
.	15	TRBV5-1	TRBJ1-3	.	CASSPDGNSGNTIYF	TGCGCCAGCAGCCCCGACGGGAACTCTGGAAACACCATATATTTT
many	15	TRBV14	TRBJ2-7	.	CASSQGSLPPYEQYF	TGTGCCAGCAGCCAAGGGTCCCTACCCCCTTACGAGCAGTACTTC
many	13	TRBV19	TRBJ2-7	TRBD1	CASSIGTEYEQYF	TGTGCCAGTAGTATCGGGACAGAGTACGAGCAGTACTTC
many	15	TRBV24-1	TRBJ2-2	.	CATSDHRVGTGELFF	TGTGCCACCAGTGACCACAGGGTTGGTACCGGGGAGCTGTTTTTT
many	12	TRBV20-1	TRBJ1-1	.	CSARTGNTEAFF	TGCAGTGCTAGGACAGGGAACACTGAAGCTTTCTTT
many	16	TRBV24-1	TRBJ2-3	TRBD2	CATSDLTSGSTDTQYF	TGTGCCACCAGTGATTTGACTAGCGGGAGCACAGATACGCAGTATTTT
many	11	TRBV7-9	TRBJ2-7	.	CASGESYEQYF	TGTGCCAGCGGAGAGAGCTACGAGCAGTACTTC
many	15	TRBV18	TRBJ2-5	.	CASSPGSGHTETQYF	TGTGCCAGCTCACCAGGTTCCGGACACACAGAGACCCAGTACTTC
many	14	TRBV7-7	TRBJ2-1	.	CASSLGQGGNEQFF	TGTGCCAGCAGCTTGGGCCAGGGTGGTAATGAGCAGTTCTTC
medium-sized	15	TRBV20-1	TRBJ1-5	.	CSAAQQGSYNQPQHF	TGCAGTGCTGCACAACAGGGAAGTTACAATCAGCCCCAGCATTTT
.	15	TRBV3-1	TRBJ2-3	.	CASCYQVLSTDTQYF	TGTGCCAGCTGCTACCAGGTCCTTTCCACAGATACGCAGTATTTT
many	13	TRBV6-5	TRBJ2-7	.	CASRRELPYEQYF	TGTGCCAGCAGAAGGGAATTACCTTACGAGCAGTACTTC
many	16	TRBV2	TRBJ2-5	TRBD2	CASGGLAGGRQETQYF	TGTGCCAGCGGGGGGTTAGCGGGAGGGAGACAAGAGACCCAGTACTTC
many	11	TRBV20-1	TRBJ2-7	.	CSASGAYEQYF	TGCAGTGCTAGCGGTGCCTACGAGCAGTACTTC
many	14	TRBV20-1	TRBJ2-7	TRBD1	CSARIPGQGVEQYF	TGCAGTGCCCGAATCCCGGGACAGGGAGTCGAGCAGTACTTC
many	16	TRBV7-9	TRBJ1-2	.	CASSLAGPRANYGYTF	TGTGCCAGCAGCTTAGCCGGACCTCGCGCGAATTATGGCTACACCTTC
many	15	TRBV7-2	TRBJ2-1	.	CASSSVRSSYNEQFF	TGTGCCAGCAGCTCCGTAAGGAGCTCCTACAATGAGCAGTTCTTC
many	13	TRBV12-3/TRBV12-4	TRBJ1-5	.	CASSRQRDQPQHF	TGTGCCAGCAGTCGACAGCGGGATCAGCCCCAGCATTTT
many	14	TRBV27	TRBJ2-7	.	CASSLTGTVTKQYF	TGTGCCAGCAGCTTAACAGGGACGGTTACGAAGCAGTACTTC
many	12	TRBV6-6	TRBJ2-5	.	CASSYWVETQYF	TGTGCCAGCAGTTATTGGGTGGAGACCCAGTACTTC
many	14	TRBV6-4	TRBJ1-2	.	CASTPEAGSYGYTF	TGTGCCAGCACCCCCGAGGCGGGGAGCTATGGCTACACCTTC
medium-sized	17	TRBV6-5	TRBJ2-1	.	CASSYSGAEASYNEQFF	TGTGCCAGCAGTTATTCAGGCGCCGAGGCCTCCTACAATGAGCAGTTCTTC
many	13	TRBV6-1	TRBJ1-2	.	CASSDRRGYGYTF	TGTGCCAGCAGTGATCGCCGGGGGTATGGCTACACCTTC
many	16	TRBV5-5	TRBJ2-2	.	CASSLVETLNTGELFF	TGTGCCAGCAGCTTGGTCGAGACCCTGAACACCGGGGAGCTGTTTTTT
many	14	TRBV9	TRBJ2-5	.	CASSVEGLRETQYF	TGTGCCAGCAGCGTAGAAGGGTTGCGAGAGACCCAGTACTTC